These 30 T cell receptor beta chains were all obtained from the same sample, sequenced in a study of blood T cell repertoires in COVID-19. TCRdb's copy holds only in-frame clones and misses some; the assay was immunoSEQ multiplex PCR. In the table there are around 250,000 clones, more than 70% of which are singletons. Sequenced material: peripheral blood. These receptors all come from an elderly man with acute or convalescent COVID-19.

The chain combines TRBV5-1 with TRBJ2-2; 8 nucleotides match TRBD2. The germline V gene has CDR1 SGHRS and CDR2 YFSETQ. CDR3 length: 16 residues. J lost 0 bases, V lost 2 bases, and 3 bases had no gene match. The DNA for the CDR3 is TGCGCCAGCAGCTTTGGACTAGCTTCGAACACCGGGGAGCTGTTTTTT. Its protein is CASSFGLASNTGELFF.

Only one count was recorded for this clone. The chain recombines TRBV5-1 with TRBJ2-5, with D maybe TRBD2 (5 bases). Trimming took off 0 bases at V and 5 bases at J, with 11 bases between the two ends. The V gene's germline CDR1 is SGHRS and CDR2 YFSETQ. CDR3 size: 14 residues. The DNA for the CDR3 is TGCGCCAGCAGCTTGGACAAATCGGGGGAGACCCAGTACTTC. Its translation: CASSLDKSGETQYF.

This CDR3 is CASSHGTGINSPLHF. CDR3 coding DNA: TGTGCCAGCAGTCATGGGACAGGGATTAATTCACCCCTCCACTTT. The J gene is TRBJ1-6, the V gene TRBV28; 9 bases fit TRBD1. Germline assignment: CDR1 MDHEN and CDR2 SYDVKM. The CDR3 runs to 15 residues. After removal of 5 bases from V and 6 bases from J, the junction contained 5 bases not matched to a gene.

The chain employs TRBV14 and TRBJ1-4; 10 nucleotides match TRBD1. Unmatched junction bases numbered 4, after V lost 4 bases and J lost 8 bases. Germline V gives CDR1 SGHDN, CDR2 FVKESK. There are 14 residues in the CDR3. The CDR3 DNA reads TGTGCCAGCAGCCCGAGACAGGGGGCAGAAAAACTGTTTTTT. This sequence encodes CASSPRQGAEKLFF. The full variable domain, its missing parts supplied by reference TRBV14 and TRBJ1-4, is EAGVTQFPSHSVIEKGQTVTLRCDPISGHDNLYWYRRVMGKEIKFLLHFVKESKQDESGMPNNRFLAERTGGTYSTLKVQPAELEDSGVYFCASSPRQGAEKLFFGSGTQLSVL.

This CDR3 is CASSSIKISGGARNEQFF. The CDR3 DNA follows: TGTGCCAGCAGCTCAATAAAAATTAGCGGGGGGGCCAGGAATGAGCAGTTCTTC. This sequence joins TRBV3-1 (or the pseudogene TRBV3-2) and TRBJ2-1; 11 positions match TRBD2. V shed 5 bases, J shed 7 bases, and the junction held 16 bases outside the gene matches. CDR1 LGHDT and CDR2 YNNKEL come from the germline V gene (reference sequence). The CDR3 covers 18 residues.

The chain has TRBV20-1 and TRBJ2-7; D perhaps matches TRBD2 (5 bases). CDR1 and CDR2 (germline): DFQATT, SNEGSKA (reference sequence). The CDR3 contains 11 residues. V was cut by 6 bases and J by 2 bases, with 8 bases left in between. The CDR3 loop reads CSATAAYEQYF. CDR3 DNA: TGCAGTGCAACAGCGGCCTACGAGCAGTACTTC.

CDR3 nucleotide sequence: TGTGCCAGCCGGAGGGAGGGGGGCGCGAACACTGAAGCTTTCTTT. Encoded protein: CASRREGGANTEAFF. V and J are TRBV7-8 and TRBJ1-1, with D perhaps TRBD1 (6 bases). The V gene's germline CDR1 is SGHVS and CDR2 FQNEAQ. Trimming pared 8 bases from V and 1 base from J, leaving 17 bases between. This CDR3 has 15 residues. Filled out from reference TRBV7-8 and TRBJ1-1, the complete variable domain reads GAGVSQSPRYKVAKRGQDVALRCDPISGHVSLFWYQQALGQGPEFLTYFQNEAQLDKSGLPSDRFFAERPEGSVSTLKIQRTQQEDSAVYLCASRREGGANTEAFFGQGTRLTVV.

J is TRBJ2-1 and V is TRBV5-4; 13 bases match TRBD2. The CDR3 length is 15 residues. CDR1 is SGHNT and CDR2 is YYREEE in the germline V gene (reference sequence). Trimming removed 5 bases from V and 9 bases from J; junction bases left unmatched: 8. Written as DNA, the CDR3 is TGTGCCAGCAGTTCGGAGGGACTAGCGGGGACTGAGCAGTTCTTC. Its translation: CASSSEGLAGTEQFF.

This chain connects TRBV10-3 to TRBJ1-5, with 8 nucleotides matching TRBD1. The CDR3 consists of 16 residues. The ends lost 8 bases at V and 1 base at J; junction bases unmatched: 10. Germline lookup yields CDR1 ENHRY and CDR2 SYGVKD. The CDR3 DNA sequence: TGTGCCATCGGGCAGGGGGCGAGTGGGAGCAATCAGCCCCAGCATTTT. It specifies CAIGQGASGSNQPQHF.

The CDR3 sequence is CASSQDTLGGRLDYGYTF. The CDR3 bases are TGTGCCAGCAGCCAAGATACCCTCGGGGGGCGCTTAGACTATGGCTACACCTTC. The chain employs TRBV3-1 (or the pseudogene TRBV3-2) and TRBJ1-2; possible D gene TRBD1, 6 bases. The ends were cut back, 0 bases at V and 3 bases at J, with 20 bases in the middle. The CDR3 length is 18 residues. Per germline, CDR1 LGHDT and CDR2 YNNKEL (reference sequence).

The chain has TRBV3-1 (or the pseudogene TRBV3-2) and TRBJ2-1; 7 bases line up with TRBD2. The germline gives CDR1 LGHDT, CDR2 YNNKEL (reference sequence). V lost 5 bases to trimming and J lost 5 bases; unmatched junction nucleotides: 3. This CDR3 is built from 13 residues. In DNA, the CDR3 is TGTGCCAGCAGCTGGCTAGCGGACAATGAGCAGTTCTTC. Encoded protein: CASSWLADNEQFF.

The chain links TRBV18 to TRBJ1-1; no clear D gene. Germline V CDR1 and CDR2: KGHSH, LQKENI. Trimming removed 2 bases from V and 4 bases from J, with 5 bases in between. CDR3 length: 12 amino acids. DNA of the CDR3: TGTGCCAGCTCACCAGAGGGCACTGAAGCTTTCTTT. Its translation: CASSPEGTEAFF. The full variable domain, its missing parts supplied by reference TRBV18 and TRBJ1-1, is NAGVMQNPRHLVRRRGQEARLRCSPMKGHSHVYWYRQLPEEGLKFMVYLQKENIIDESGMPKERFSAEFPKEGPSILRIQQVVRGDSAAYFCASSPEGTEAFFGQGTRLTVV.

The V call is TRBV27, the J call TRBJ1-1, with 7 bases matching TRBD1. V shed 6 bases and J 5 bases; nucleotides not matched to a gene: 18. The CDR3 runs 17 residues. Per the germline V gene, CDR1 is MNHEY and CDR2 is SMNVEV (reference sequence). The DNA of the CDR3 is TGTGCCAGCAGCCCCTGGGCAGGGGGTCCCCGGGGGACTGAAGCTTTCTTT. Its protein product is CASSPWAGGPRGTEAFF.

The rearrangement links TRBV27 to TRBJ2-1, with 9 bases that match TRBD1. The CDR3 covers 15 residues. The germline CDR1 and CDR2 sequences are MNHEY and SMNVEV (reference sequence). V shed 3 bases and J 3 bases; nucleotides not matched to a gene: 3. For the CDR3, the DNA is TGTGCCAGCAGTTTCGGACAGGGGTTCTACAATGAGCAGTTCTTC. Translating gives CASSFGQGFYNEQFF.

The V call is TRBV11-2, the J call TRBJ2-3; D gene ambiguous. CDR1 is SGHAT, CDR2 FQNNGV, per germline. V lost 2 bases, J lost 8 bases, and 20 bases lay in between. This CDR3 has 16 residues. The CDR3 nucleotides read TGTGCCAGCAGCTTAACCCTTTTAAGCGTGGAACGTACGCAGTATTTT. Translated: CASSLTLLSVERTQYF.

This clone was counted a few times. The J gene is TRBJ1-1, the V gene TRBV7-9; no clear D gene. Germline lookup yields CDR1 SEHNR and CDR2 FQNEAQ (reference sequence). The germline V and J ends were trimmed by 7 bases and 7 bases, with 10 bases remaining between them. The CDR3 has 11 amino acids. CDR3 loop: CASTPGIEAFF. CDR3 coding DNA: TGTGCCAGCACCCCCGGGATTGAAGCTTTCTTT.

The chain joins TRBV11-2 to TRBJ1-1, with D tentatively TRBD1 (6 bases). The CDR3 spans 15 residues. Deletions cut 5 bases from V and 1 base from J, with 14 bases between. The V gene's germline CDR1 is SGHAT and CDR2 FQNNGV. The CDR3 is CASSRNSGQNTEAFF. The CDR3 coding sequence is TGTGCCAGCAGCCGGAATTCGGGACAGAACACTGAAGCTTTCTTT.

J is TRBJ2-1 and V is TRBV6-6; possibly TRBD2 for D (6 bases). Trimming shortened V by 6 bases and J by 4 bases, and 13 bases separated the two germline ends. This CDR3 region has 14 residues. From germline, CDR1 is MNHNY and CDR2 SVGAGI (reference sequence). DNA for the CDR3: TGTGCCAGCAGGCCAGTTAGCGGATACAATGAGCAGTTCTTC. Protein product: CASRPVSGYNEQFF.

In DNA, the CDR3 is TGTGCGGTCAGTATGAACACTGAAGCTTTCTTT. Its translation is CAVSMNTEAFF. J is TRBJ1-1 and V is TRBV6-5; D gene unclear. This CDR3 contains 11 residues. Germline V lookup: CDR1 MNHEY, CDR2 SVGAGI.

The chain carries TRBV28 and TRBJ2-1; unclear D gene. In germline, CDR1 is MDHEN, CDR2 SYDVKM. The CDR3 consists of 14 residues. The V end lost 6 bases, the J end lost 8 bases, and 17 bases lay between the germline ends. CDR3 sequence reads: CASRMTATFHEQFF. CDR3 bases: TGTGCCAGCAGGATGACTGCGACGTTCCATGAGCAGTTCTTC.

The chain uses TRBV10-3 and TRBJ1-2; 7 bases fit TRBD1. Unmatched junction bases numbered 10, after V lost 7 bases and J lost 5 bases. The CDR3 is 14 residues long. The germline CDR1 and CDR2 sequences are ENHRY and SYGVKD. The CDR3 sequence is CAIIPTGLGYGYTF. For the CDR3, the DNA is TGTGCCATCATTCCGACAGGGCTTGGGTATGGCTACACCTTC.

The CDR3 nucleotides read TGTGCCAGCAGCTTTGGCAGGGGGTACACTAATGAAAAACTGTTTTTT. Protein sequence: CASSFGRGYTNEKLFF. V usage is TRBV7-6 and J usage is TRBJ1-4; TRBD1 matches 7 bases. V lost 3 bases, J lost 2 bases, and 6 bases stayed unmatched. Germline V lookup: CDR1 SGHVS, CDR2 FNYEAQ. The CDR3 has 16 residues.

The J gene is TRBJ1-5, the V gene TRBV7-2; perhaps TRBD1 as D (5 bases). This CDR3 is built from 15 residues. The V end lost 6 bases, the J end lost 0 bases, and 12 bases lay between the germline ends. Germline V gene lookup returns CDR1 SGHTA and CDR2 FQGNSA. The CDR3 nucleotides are TGTGCCAGCAGTCCACAGGCTAATAGCAATCAGCCCCAGCATTTT. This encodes CASSPQANSNQPQHF.

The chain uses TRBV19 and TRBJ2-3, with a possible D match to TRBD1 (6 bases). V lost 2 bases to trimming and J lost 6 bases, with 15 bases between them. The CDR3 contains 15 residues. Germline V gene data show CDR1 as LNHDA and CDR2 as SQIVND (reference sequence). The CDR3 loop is CASSIQGISLDTQYF. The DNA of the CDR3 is TGTGCCAGTAGTATACAGGGGATCTCTTTGGATACGCAGTATTTT.

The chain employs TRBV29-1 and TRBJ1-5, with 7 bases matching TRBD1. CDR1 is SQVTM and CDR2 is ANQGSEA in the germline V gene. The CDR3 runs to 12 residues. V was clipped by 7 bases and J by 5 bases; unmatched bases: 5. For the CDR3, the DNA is TGCAGCGCAGCTACAGGGGATCAGCCCCAGCATTTT. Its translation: CSAATGDQPQHF.

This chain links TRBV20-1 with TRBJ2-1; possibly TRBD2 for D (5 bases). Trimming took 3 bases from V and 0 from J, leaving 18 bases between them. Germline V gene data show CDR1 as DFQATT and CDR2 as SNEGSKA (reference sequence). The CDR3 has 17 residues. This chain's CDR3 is CSASRPREGSSYNEQFF. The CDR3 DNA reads TGCAGTGCTAGTCGGCCTCGGGAAGGAAGCTCCTACAATGAGCAGTTCTTC.

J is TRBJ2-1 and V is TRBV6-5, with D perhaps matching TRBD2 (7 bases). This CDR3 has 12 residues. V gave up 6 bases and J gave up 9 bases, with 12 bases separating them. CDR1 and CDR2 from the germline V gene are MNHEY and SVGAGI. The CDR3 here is CASRGGPSEQFF. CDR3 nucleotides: TGTGCCAGCAGGGGGGGGCCAAGTGAGCAGTTCTTC.

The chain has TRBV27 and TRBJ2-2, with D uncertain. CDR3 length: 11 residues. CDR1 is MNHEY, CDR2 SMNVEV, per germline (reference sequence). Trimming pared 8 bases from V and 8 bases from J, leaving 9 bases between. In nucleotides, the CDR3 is TGTGCCAGCGGTCTCCGGGGGGAGCTGTTTTTT. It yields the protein CASGLRGELFF.

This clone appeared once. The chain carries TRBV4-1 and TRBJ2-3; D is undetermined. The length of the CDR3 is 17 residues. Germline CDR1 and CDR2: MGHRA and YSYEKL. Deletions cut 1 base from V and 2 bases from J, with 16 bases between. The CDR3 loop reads CASSQGPSQVSTDTQYF. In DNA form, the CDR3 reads TGCGCCAGCAGCCAAGGGCCGTCCCAGGTTTCCACAGATACGCAGTATTTT.

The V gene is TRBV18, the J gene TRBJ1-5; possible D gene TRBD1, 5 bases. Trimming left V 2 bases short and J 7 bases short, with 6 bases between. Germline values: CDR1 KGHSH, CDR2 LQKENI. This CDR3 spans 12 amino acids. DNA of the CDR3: TGTGCCAGCTCACCAGGGGCCCAGCCCCAGCATTTT. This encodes CASSPGAQPQHF.